This is a list of T cell receptor beta chains from one sample in a study of blood T cell repertoires in COVID-19. Repertoires were generated with immunoSEQ multiplex PCR, while TCRdb's copy carries only in-frame clones and drops some. The sample yields about 250,000 clones, 65% to 85% seen once. Source material: peripheral blood. The receptors were gathered from a woman aged 40 to 50 who had recovered from COVID-19. Both conserved end residues are part of each CDR3. The order of the fields is J gene, V gene, CDR3 protein.

j_gene: TRBJ2-1
v_gene: TRBV5-1
CDR3aa: CASSLGSLGNEQFF

j_gene: TRBJ2-3
v_gene: TRBV21-1
CDR3aa: CASSNRQGDTDTQYF

j_gene: TRBJ1-1
v_gene: TRBV11-2
CDR3aa: CASSLSLQGAREAFF

j_gene: TRBJ1-2
v_gene: TRBV19
CDR3aa: CASRKERYYGYTF

j_gene: TRBJ2-2
v_gene: TRBV5-1
CDR3aa: CASSTQGDTGELFF

j_gene: TRBJ1-6
v_gene: TRBV6-6
CDR3aa: CASRSGNSPLHF

j_gene: TRBJ2-7
v_gene: TRBV18
CDR3aa: CASSPISGYEQYF

j_gene: TRBJ1-6
v_gene: TRBV2
CDR3aa: CARTGQGKNSPLHF

j_gene: TRBJ2-6
v_gene: TRBV28
CDR3aa: CASSSAAQKISGANVLTF

j_gene: TRBJ2-7
v_gene: TRBV15
CDR3aa: CATSTLGRTYEQYF

j_gene: TRBJ1-1
v_gene: TRBV6-5
CDR3aa: CASSSLQGMNTEAFF

j_gene: TRBJ2-7
v_gene: TRBV2
CDR3aa: CASSFTPQGLRYEQYF

j_gene: TRBJ2-5
v_gene: TRBV18
CDR3aa: CASSRGQGDVETQYF

j_gene: TRBJ1-5
v_gene: TRBV30
CDR3aa: CAWSEGQAGNQPQHF

j_gene: TRBJ1-6
v_gene: TRBV7-2
CDR3aa: CASSIRQGAASPLHF

j_gene: TRBJ1-1
v_gene: TRBV28
CDR3aa: CASAPRGVSREAFF

j_gene: TRBJ2-7
v_gene: TRBV6-1
CDR3aa: CASSEGQGVWEQYF

j_gene: TRBJ1-4
v_gene: TRBV25-1
CDR3aa: CASSELGGAFEKLFF

j_gene: TRBJ2-3
v_gene: TRBV28
CDR3aa: CASSPGGVQDTQYF

j_gene: TRBJ1-1
v_gene: TRBV6-5
CDR3aa: CASSRDRGTEAFF

j_gene: TRBJ2-7
v_gene: TRBV6-5
CDR3aa: CASSTSPGGWYEQYF

j_gene: TRBJ2-3
v_gene: TRBV3-1/TRBV3-2
CDR3aa: CASSQSIAGGNTDTQYF

j_gene: TRBJ2-5
v_gene: TRBV18
CDR3aa: CASSPGNQETQYF

j_gene: TRBJ1-1
v_gene: TRBV9
CDR3aa: CASSSGMRAEAFF

j_gene: TRBJ2-7
v_gene: TRBV6-6
CDR3aa: CASSASQGSEQYF

j_gene: TRBJ2-2
v_gene: TRBV12-5
CDR3aa: CASGLRLAGDNTGELFF

j_gene: TRBJ1-5
v_gene: TRBV4-1
CDR3aa: CASSLTGDQPQHF

j_gene: TRBJ1-1
v_gene: TRBV6-4
CDR3aa: CASSVTSEDTEAFF

j_gene: TRBJ2-2
v_gene: TRBV11-3
CDR3aa: CASSPGQSNTGELFF

j_gene: TRBJ1-6
v_gene: TRBV5-8
CDR3aa: CASSLVPTAKNSPLHF

j_gene: TRBJ2-1
v_gene: TRBV7-2
CDR3aa: CAGSPGAGVYNEQFF

j_gene: TRBJ2-1
v_gene: TRBV3-1/TRBV3-2
CDR3aa: CASSQMRGGNEQFF

j_gene: TRBJ1-6
v_gene: TRBV7-2
CDR3aa: CASSLKTGSDSPLHF

j_gene: TRBJ1-1
v_gene: TRBV20-1
CDR3aa: CSALGWAEAFF

j_gene: TRBJ1-1
v_gene: TRBV5-4
CDR3aa: CASSPGLTGRTEAFF

j_gene: TRBJ1-5
v_gene: TRBV28
CDR3aa: CASSFYNQPQHF

j_gene: TRBJ2-5
v_gene: TRBV7-9
CDR3aa: CASSWGSGGVTQYF

j_gene: TRBJ1-4
v_gene: TRBV7-2
CDR3aa: CASSSPQGSGTTNEKLFF

j_gene: TRBJ2-1
v_gene: TRBV2
CDR3aa: CASQGQSSYNEQFF

j_gene: TRBJ1-1
v_gene: TRBV7-3
CDR3aa: CASSLQGAGERAFF

j_gene: TRBJ1-2
v_gene: TRBV12-3/TRBV12-4
CDR3aa: CASSLSDARGYTF

j_gene: TRBJ2-7
v_gene: TRBV28
CDR3aa: CASSRDSPYEQYF

j_gene: TRBJ2-2
v_gene: TRBV7-9
CDR3aa: CASSLNPRGRNTGELFF

j_gene: TRBJ1-1
v_gene: TRBV3-1/TRBV3-2
CDR3aa: CASSPDRASEAFF

j_gene: TRBJ2-1
v_gene: TRBV11-3
CDR3aa: CASSRSGSSSYNEQFF